A selection of T cell receptor beta chains follows, all from one sample in a study of cytotoxic CD8 clonotypes in ibrutinib-treated CLL. Sequenced by immunoSEQ multiplex PCR; TCRdb stores in-frame clones only, minus some. The sample has more than 300,000 clones; just under 80% are singletons. Sequencing was performed on PBMCs, taken before ibrutinib treatment. Source of these receptors: a human donor with chronic lymphocytic leukemia. Each CDR3 is given with its conserved first and last residue. A D gene is named only where the DNA matches it firmly. Expanded clones are given a class, and other clones once, few, many or no size at all.

>TRBD1|once|TRBJ1-1|TRBV4-3
TGCGCCAGCAGCCAAGTGACAGGGAGTCTTCCTGAAGCTTTCTTT
CASSQVTGSLPEAFF
>NA|NA|TRBJ1-2|TRBV4-2
TGTGCCAGCAGCCAAGATGCGCGGTCCGACTTAGGGTATGGCTACACCTTC
CASSQDARSDLGYGYTF
>NA|NA|TRBJ2-3|TRBV29-1
TGCAGCGTTGGGGGGGCTAGCACAGATACGCAGTATTTT
CSVGGASTDTQYF
>NA|few|TRBJ2-4|TRBV27
TGTGCCAGCAGTCCATTCGACGGGGACATTCAGTACTTC
CASSPFDGDIQYF
>NA|NA|TRBJ1-6|TRBV7-2
TGTGCCAGCAGCTTAGCGGGACCGGCGAATAATTCACCCCTCCACTTT
CASSLAGPANNSPLHF
>NA|NA|TRBJ2-1|TRBV5-8
TGTGCCAGCAGCGACGTCCAGGGTATCGTCCACAATGAGCAGTTCTTC
CASSDVQGIVHNEQFF
>NA|NA|TRBJ1-2|TRBV28
TGTGCCAGCAGTTTATTTGGGGGGCGCTATGGCTACACCTTC
CASSLFGGRYGYTF
>TRBD1|NA|TRBJ2-7|TRBV4-3
TGCGCCAGCAGCCAAGAAACAGGGGCCTACGAGCAGTACTTC
CASSQETGAYEQYF
>NA|NA|TRBJ2-5|TRBV9
TGTGCCAGCAGCGTACGGGAGACCCAGTACTTC
CASSVRETQYF
>NA|NA|TRBJ2-7|TRBV27
TGTGCCAGCAGTTTATCGGGTCACTACGAGCAGTACTTC
CASSLSGHYEQYF
>NA|few|TRBJ2-7|TRBV7-6
TGTGCCAGCAGCTTAGACGGGAGCGGATACGAGCAGTACTTC
CASSLDGSGYEQYF
>NA|NA|TRBJ1-4|TRBV29-1
TGCAGCGCCGTGGTAGCGTCGGGTGAAAAACTGTTTTTT
CSAVVASGEKLFF
>TRBD1|NA|TRBJ1-2|TRBV28
TGTGCCAGCAGTTTACTACGACTGGACAGGACTGGCTACACCTTC
CASSLLRLDRTGYTF
>TRBD2|NA|TRBJ2-1|TRBV7-2
TGTGCCAGCAGAACAGGACTAGCGGTCTACAATGAGCAGTTCTTC
CASRTGLAVYNEQFF
>TRBD2|NA|TRBJ2-1|TRBV10-3
TGTGCCACTACACGGACTAGCGGGAGTATTAATGAGCAGTTCTTC
CATTRTSGSINEQFF
>NA|NA|TRBJ1-1|TRBV27
TGTGCCAGCAGTTTATCGCACATGAACACTGAAGCTTTCTTT
CASSLSHMNTEAFF
>NA|NA|TRBJ1-2|TRBV20-1
TGCAGTGCTAGTGAGACAGGAGGCTACACCTTC
CSASETGGYTF
>NA|NA|TRBJ1-1|TRBV18
TGTGCCAGCTCACCAACCTGGGACACTGAAGCTTTCTTT
CASSPTWDTEAFF
>NA|NA|TRBJ2-3|TRBV7-9
TGTGCCAGCATCCCCTCCGAGGGGGGAGGGGCCACAGATACGCAGTATTTT
CASIPSEGGGATDTQYF
>NA|NA|TRBJ1-1|TRBV27
TGTGCCAGCAGTCCAGACCCCCGGGCCACTGGCACTGAAGCTTTCTTT
CASSPDPRATGTEAFF
>TRBD2|NA|TRBJ2-1|TRBV4-3
TGCGCCAGCAGCGGGACTAGCGGCTACAATGAGCAGTTCTTC
CASSGTSGYNEQFF
>TRBD1|NA|TRBJ1-3|TRBV4-3
TGCGCCAGCAGCCAATTGCAGGGGGTAGCTGGAAACACCATATATTTT
CASSQLQGVAGNTIYF
>NA|NA|TRBJ2-7|TRBV5-5
TGTGCCAGCAGCTTGGGAGTCAGCTACGAGCAGTACTTC
CASSLGVSYEQYF
>NA|NA|TRBJ2-3|TRBV5-1
TGCGCCAGCAGTACCCCAAGACTAGACACAGATACGCAGTATTTT
CASSTPRLDTDTQYF
>NA|few|TRBJ2-3|TRBV29-1
TGCAGCGTTGACAGTGGGGTGACAGATACGCAGTATTTT
CSVDSGVTDTQYF
>TRBD2|NA|TRBJ2-1|TRBV27
TGTGCCAGCAGAAGAGGGACTAGCGGGAGATGGAATGAGCAGTTCTTC
CASRRGTSGRWNEQFF
>NA|NA|TRBJ2-7|TRBV9
TGTGCCAGCAGCGTAGAGGCCATCGGAAACTACGAGCAGTACTTC
CASSVEAIGNYEQYF
>NA|few|TRBJ1-2|TRBV29-1
TGCAGCGTCTCACCCAGGCTCGGCTATGGCTACACCTTC
CSVSPRLGYGYTF
>NA|NA|TRBJ2-3|TRBV5-4
TGTGCCAGCAGCTTGCCCGGCTTAGGGTCGGATACGCAGTATTTT
CASSLPGLGSDTQYF
>TRBD2|NA|TRBJ2-2|TRBV5-1
TGCGCCAGCAGCTTGGAACTGGTAGCGGGAGGGCCGTACACCGGGGAGCTGTTTTTT
CASSLELVAGGPYTGELFF
>TRBD2|NA|TRBJ2-4|TRBV15
TGTGCCACCAGCAGACGACTAGCGGAAGAGGGGAACATTCAGTACTTC
CATSRRLAEEGNIQYF
>TRBD1|NA|TRBJ1-2|TRBV2
TGTGCCAGCAGCCGGGACAGGGATCCTTTGGATGGCTACACCTTC
CASSRDRDPLDGYTF
>TRBD2|NA|TRBJ2-7|TRBV7-2
TGTGCCAGCAGATTAGCGGGAGGGGGCTCCTACGAGCAGTACTTC
CASRLAGGGSYEQYF
>NA|NA|TRBJ2-7|TRBV27
TGTGCCAGCAGTTTTAAACCGGTCTCCTACGAGCAGTACTTC
CASSFKPVSYEQYF
>NA|NA|TRBJ1-4|TRBV6-6
TGTGCCAGCAGTTACGGAGAAAAACTGTTTTTT
CASSYGEKLFF
>NA|NA|TRBJ2-3|TRBV4-2
TGTGCCAGCCAGGACTTTAGCACAGATACGCAGTATTTT
CASQDFSTDTQYF
>TRBD2|NA|TRBJ2-1|TRBV29-1
TGCAGCGTTGAATCGGCTAGCGGAGGGCCCCGGCAGTTCTTC
CSVESASGGPRQFF
>NA|few|TRBJ2-7|TRBV7-2
TGTGCCAGCAGCTTCTGGGGGGGCCACGAGCAGTACTTC
CASSFWGGHEQYF
>TRBD2|NA|TRBJ2-1|TRBV11-3
TGTGCCAGCAGCTTTGGTCTAGCGGGAAACAATGAGCAGTTCTTC
CASSFGLAGNNEQFF
>TRBD2|NA|TRBJ2-1|TRBV5-4
TGTGCCAGCAGCTTGGGGACTAGCGGGAGGAGTGAGCAGTTCTTC
CASSLGTSGRSEQFF
>NA|NA|TRBJ2-2|TRBV7-9
TGTGCCAGCAGCCCCCCGTCAGCGGGCACCGGGGAGCTGTTTTTT
CASSPPSAGTGELFF
>NA|NA|TRBJ1-1|TRBV30
TGTGCCTGGAGTGTAATCCGGGGGCGCGGGGACACTGAAGCTTTCTTT
CAWSVIRGRGDTEAFF
>TRBD2|NA|TRBJ2-7|TRBV11-3
TGTGCCAGCAGTGTGGGAGGGCCGGGGGAGCAGTACTTC
CASSVGGPGEQYF
>NA|NA|TRBJ2-6|TRBV2
TGTGCCAGCAGAGATTCTGGGGCCAACGTCCTGACTTTC
CASRDSGANVLTF
>TRBD2|NA|TRBJ2-1|TRBV7-9
TGTGCCAGCTCCCGTTTAGCGGGAGAGCAGTTCTTC
CASSRLAGEQFF
>TRBD2|NA|TRBJ2-7|TRBV7-8
TGTGCCAGCAGCGCCGGACTAGTCTGGGGCCCCTACGAGCAGTACTTC
CASSAGLVWGPYEQYF
>NA|NA|TRBJ2-5|TRBV7-2
TGTGCCAGCAGTCGTACCGGACAGTGGGAGACCCAGTACTTC
CASSRTGQWETQYF
>NA|NA|TRBJ2-1|TRBV19
TGTGCCAGTAGTATCTTGGTAGGCAATGAGCAGTTCTTC
CASSILVGNEQFF
>NA|NA|TRBJ1-5|TRBV27
TGTGCCAGCAGTTTATCGGGAGGAGGTCAGCCCCAGCATTTT
CASSLSGGGQPQHF
>TRBD1|NA|TRBJ2-3|TRBV25-1
TGTGCCAGCAGCGACAGGGCCCACACAGATACGCAGTATTTT
CASSDRAHTDTQYF
>TRBD1|NA|TRBJ1-4|TRBV2
TGTGCCAGCAGTGACAGGGGGCGAGTTGAAAAACTGTTTTTT
CASSDRGRVEKLFF
>NA|NA|TRBJ1-2|TRBV18
TGTGCCAGCTCACCATTTCGGGAGGACTATGGCTACACCTTC
CASSPFREDYGYTF
>NA|NA|TRBJ1-4|TRBV7-2
TGTGCCAGCAGCTCCCCGGTGGGACGCGGGGAAAAACTGTTTTTT
CASSSPVGRGEKLFF
>TRBD2|NA|TRBJ2-3|TRBV7-6
TGTGCCAGCAGCTTACTCCTAGCGGGAGAGCCAGATACGCAGTATTTT
CASSLLLAGEPDTQYF